Sequencing of this T cell receptor beta chain was carried out in a study of PD-L1 blockade in urothelial cancer. Background on the study: At 3 weeks (second dose) and 6 weeks after starting treatment, blood was analyzed. Counts from blood samples showed a median of roughly 140,000 T cells.

Trimming pared 3 bases from V and 9 bases from J, leaving 12 bases between. Germline CDR1 reads MDHEN; CDR2 reads SYDVKM. The CDR3 runs 13 residues. The assay was immunoSEQ multiplex PCR, and TCRdb's table has in-frame clones only and misses some. This sample has some 30,000 clones, with about 88% found just once. Source: PBMCs, taken around atezolizumab (anti-PD-L1) treatment. This chain connects TRBV28 to TRBJ2-1; no reliable D call. This TCR was sampled from a man aged 50 to 59 with urothelial cancer. CDR3 sequence reads: CASSLALNREQFF. CDR3 bases: TGTGCCAGCAGTTTGGCCCTGAACCGTGAGCAGTTCTTC.